This TCR beta chain emerged from a study of T cell repertoires in cytomegalovirus infection. Findings and limits, study-wide: CMV carriers with the relevant HLA were identified by cumulative public TCR beta family frequency.

This CDR3 has 12 amino acids. The germline gives CDR1 SQVTM, CDR2 ANQGSEA. V gave up 3 bases and J gave up 6 bases, with 12 bases separating them. There are many counts of this clonotype. Its antigen is unidentified. MiXCR was run by TCRdb on the reads, yielding one entry per CDR3 protein. This table holds 480,000 or so distinct CDR3 sequences, about 10% found once. This chain connects TRBV29-1 to TRBJ2-7, with D perhaps TRBD1 or TRBD2 (5 bases each). This clonotype originated in a human donor in good health (CMV status not recorded). Some clones in this sample may be carry-over from other donors' samples. Material for sequencing was PBMCs. The CDR3 sequence is CSVEGVGAEQYF. The CDR3 nucleotides read TGCAGCGTTGAGGGGGTAGGGGCCGAGCAGTACTTC.